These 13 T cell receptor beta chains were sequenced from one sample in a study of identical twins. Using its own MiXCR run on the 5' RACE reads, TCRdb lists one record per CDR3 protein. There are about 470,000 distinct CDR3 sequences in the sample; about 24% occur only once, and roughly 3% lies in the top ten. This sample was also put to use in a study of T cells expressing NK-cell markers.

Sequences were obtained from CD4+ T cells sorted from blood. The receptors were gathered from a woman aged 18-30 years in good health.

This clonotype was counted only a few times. In nucleotides, the CDR3 is TGTGCCAGCTCACCCCCAACAGGGGTAGGGGCCAACGTCCTGACTTTC. Translated: CASSPPTGVGANVLTF. The V and J genes are TRBV18 and TRBJ2-6, with 7 bases that match TRBD1. This CDR3 has 16 residues. With 3 bases clipped from V and 4 bases from J, the junction kept 6 bases outside the gene matches. CDR1 and CDR2 from the germline V gene are KGHSH and LQKENI.

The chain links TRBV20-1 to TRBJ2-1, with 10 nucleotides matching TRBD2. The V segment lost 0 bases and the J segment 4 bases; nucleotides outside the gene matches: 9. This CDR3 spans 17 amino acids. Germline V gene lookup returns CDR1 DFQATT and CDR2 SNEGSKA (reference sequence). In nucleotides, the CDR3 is TGCAGTGCTAGAGAGTCCCTGGGGACTAGCGTATACAATGAGCAGTTCTTC. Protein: CSARESLGTSVYNEQFF.

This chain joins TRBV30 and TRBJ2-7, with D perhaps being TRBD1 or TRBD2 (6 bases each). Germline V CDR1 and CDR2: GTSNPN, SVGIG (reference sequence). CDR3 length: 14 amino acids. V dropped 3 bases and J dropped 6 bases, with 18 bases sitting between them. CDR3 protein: CAWRGGWVDGEQYF. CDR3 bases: TGTGCCTGGAGGGGGGGCTGGGTTGACGGCGAGCAGTACTTC.

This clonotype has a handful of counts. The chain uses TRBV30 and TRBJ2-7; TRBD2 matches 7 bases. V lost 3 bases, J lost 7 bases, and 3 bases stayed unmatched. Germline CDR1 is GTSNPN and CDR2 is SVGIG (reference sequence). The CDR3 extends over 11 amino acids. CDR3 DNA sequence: TGTGCCTGGAGCTGGGAGGGGGAGCAGTACTTC. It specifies CAWSWEGEQYF.

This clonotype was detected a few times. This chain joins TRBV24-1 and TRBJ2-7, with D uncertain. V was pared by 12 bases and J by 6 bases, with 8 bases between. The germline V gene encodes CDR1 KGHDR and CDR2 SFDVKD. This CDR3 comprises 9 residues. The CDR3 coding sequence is TGTGCCTCTTTGTCCGAGCAGTACTTC. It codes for CASLSEQYF.

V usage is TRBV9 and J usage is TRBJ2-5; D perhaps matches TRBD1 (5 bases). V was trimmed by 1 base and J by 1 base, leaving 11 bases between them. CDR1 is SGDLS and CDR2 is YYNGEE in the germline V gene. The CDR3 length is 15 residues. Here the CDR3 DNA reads TGTGCCAGCAGCGTAACGGCAAGGGGCCAAGAGACCCAGTACTTC. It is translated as CASSVTARGQETQYF.

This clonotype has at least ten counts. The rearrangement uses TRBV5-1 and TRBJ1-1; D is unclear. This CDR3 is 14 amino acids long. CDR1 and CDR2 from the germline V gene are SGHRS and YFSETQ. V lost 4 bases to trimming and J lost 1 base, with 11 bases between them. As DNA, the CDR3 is TGCGCCAGCAGCCCTACCGCAGGGAACACTGAAGCTTTCTTT. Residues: CASSPTAGNTEAFF.

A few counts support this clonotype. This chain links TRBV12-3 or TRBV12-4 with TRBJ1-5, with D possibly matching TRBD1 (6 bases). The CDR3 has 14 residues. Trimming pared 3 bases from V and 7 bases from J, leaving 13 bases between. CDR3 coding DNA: TGTGCCAGCAGTTTCCGGGGGCGCGAGCAGCCCCAGCATTTT. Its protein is CASSFRGREQPQHF.

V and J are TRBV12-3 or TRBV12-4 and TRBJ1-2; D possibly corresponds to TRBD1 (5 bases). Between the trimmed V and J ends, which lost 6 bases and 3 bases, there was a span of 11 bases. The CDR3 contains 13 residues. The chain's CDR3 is CASSLGHYYGYTF. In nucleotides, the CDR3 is TGTGCCAGCAGCCTTGGACATTACTATGGCTACACCTTC.

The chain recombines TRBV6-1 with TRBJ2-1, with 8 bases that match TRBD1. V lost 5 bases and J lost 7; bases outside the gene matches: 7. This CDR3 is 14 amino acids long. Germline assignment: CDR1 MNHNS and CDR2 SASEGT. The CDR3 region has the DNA TGTGCCAGCAGTACCAAACAGGGGGGAAATGAGCAGTTCTTC. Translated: CASSTKQGGNEQFF.

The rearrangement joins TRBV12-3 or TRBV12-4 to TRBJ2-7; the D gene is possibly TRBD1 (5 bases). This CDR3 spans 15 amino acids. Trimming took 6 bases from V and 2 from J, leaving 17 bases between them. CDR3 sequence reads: CASRKGAVPTYEQYF. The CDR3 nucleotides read TGTGCCAGCAGAAAAGGGGCAGTTCCGACCTACGAGCAGTACTTC.

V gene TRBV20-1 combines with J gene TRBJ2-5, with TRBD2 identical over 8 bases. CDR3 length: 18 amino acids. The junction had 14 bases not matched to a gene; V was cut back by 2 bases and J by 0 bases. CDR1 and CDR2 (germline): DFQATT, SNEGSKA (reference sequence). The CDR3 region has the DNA TGCAGTGCTAGAATCGTCCCCGGAGCGGGAGAGTACCAAGAGACCCAGTACTTC. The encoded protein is CSARIVPGAGEYQETQYF.

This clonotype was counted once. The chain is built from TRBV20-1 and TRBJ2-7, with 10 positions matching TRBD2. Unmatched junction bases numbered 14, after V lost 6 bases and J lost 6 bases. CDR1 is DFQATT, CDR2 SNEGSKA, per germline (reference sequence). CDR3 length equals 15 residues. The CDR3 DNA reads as TGCAGTGCCCTAAACCCGGGACTAGCGATCCCCGAGCAGTACTTC. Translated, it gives CSALNPGLAIPEQYF.